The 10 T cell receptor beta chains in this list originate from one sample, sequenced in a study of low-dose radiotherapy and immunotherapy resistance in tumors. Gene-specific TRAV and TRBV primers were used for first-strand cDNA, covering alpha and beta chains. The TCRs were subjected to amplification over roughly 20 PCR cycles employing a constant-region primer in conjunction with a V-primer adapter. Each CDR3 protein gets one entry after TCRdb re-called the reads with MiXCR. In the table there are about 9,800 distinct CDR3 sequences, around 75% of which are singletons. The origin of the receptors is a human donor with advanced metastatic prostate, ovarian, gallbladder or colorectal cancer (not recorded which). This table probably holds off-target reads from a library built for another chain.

CDR3 coding DNA: TGCGCCAGCAGCTTGGCGCAGGGGGCCTACGAGCAGTACTTC. This translates into CASSLAQGAYEQYF. V and J are TRBV5-1 and TRBJ2-7, with 7 bases that match TRBD1. Germline trimming cut 0 bases from V and 2 bases from J; bases unmatched to any gene: 2. CDR3 length equals 14 residues. Germline assignment: CDR1 SGHRS and CDR2 YFSETQ.

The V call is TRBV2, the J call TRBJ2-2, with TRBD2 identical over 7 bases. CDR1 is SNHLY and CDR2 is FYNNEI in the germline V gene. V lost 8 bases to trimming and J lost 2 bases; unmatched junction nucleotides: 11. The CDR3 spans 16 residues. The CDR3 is CASRFGGGLNTGELFF. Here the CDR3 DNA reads TGTGCCAGCCGATTTGGGGGAGGGCTCAACACCGGGGAGCTGTTTTTT.

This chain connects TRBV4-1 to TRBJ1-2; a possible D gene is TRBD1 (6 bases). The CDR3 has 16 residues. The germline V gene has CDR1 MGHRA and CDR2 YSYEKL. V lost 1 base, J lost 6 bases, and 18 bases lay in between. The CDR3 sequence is CASSQAGGVGANGYTF. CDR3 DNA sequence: TGCGCCAGCAGCCAAGCCGGTGGGGTGGGGGCTAATGGCTACACCTTC.

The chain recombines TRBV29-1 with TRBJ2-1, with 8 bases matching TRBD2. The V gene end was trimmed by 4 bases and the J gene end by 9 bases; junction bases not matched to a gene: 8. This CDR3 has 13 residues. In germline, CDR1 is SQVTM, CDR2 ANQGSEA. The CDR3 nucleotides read TGCAGCGTTGGGTGGAGCGGGAGTGGTGAGCAGTTCTTC. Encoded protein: CSVGWSGSGEQFF.

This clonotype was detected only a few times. The CDR3: CASSQVTSDTGELFF. For the CDR3, the DNA is TGTGCCAGCAGCCAAGTGACTAGCGACACCGGGGAGCTGTTTTTT. This chain connects TRBV4-2 to TRBJ2-2, with 8 bases that match TRBD2. The V segment lost 1 base and the J segment 3 bases; nucleotides outside the gene matches: 1. The CDR3 runs to 15 residues. Germline V gives CDR1 LGHNA, CDR2 YNFKEQ.

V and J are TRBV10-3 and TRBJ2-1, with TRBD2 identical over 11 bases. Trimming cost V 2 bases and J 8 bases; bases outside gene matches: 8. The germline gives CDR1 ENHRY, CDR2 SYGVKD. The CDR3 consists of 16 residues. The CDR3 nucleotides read TGTGCCATCAGTGAGGCACTAGCGGGAGAAGGCCATGAGCAGTTCTTC. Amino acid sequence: CAISEALAGEGHEQFF.

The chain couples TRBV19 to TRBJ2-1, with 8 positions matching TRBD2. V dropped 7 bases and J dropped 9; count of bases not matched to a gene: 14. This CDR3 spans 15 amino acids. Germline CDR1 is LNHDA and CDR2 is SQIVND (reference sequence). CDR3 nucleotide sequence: TGTGCCAGTACCCCGGGCGGCGGGAGGATTCTTGAGCAGTTCTTC. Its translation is CASTPGGGRILEQFF.

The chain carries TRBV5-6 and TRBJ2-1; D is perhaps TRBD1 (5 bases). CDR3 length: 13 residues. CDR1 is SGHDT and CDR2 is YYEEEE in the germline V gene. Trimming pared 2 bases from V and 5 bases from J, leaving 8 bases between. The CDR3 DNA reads TGTGCCAGCAGCTTCCTCAGGGACAATGAGCAGTTCTTC. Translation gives CASSFLRDNEQFF.

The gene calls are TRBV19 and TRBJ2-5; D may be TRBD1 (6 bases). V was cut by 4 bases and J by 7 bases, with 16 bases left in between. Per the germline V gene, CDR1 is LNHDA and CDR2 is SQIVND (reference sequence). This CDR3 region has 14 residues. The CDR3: CASSTQTGFGTQYF. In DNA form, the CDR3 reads TGTGCCAGTAGTACCCAAACAGGGTTTGGGACCCAGTACTTC.

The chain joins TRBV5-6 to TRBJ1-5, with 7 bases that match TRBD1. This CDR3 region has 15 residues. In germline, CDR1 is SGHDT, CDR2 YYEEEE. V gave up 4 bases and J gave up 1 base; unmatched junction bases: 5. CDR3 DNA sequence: TGTGCCAGCAGCCTAAAGGGGGCGAGCAATCAGCCCCAGCATTTT. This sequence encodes CASSLKGASNQPQHF.